These T cell receptor beta chains were read from a single sample in a study of blood T cell repertoires in COVID-19. This table comes from immunoSEQ multiplex PCR, and its TCRdb copy is limited to in-frame clones, with some not included. This sample has about 130,000 clones, with about 90% found just once. The sequencing input was peripheral blood. The receptors come from a man between 45 and 60 years old with COVID-19, enrolled during active disease. CDR3s include the opening cysteine and the closing phenylalanine or tryptophan. The D gene is left open where the match is weak. The size entry is marked missing in some rows and otherwise reads once, few, many or a size class.

d_call clone_size j_call v_call cdr3_aa cdr3_nt
TRBD2 . TRBJ2-1 TRBV28 CASSSAGASYNEQFF TGTGCCAGCAGTTCTGCGGGAGCAAGTTACAATGAGCAGTTCTTC
. . TRBJ1-1 TRBV18 CASSPGSGRNTEAFF TGTGCCAGCTCACCCGGTTCTGGGAGGAACACTGAAGCTTTCTTT
TRBD2 . TRBJ2-7 TRBV6-2/TRBV6-3 CASSPGLAGSYEQYF TGTGCCAGCAGCCCGGGACTAGCGGGCTCCTACGAGCAGTACTTC
. . TRBJ1-5 TRBV2 CASRAGIRGNQPQHF TGTGCCAGCAGGGCGGGTATTCGGGGGAATCAGCCCCAGCATTTT
. once TRBJ1-4 TRBV14 CASSQAGRGINEKLFF TGTGCCAGCAGCCAAGCAGGTCGGGGGATAAATGAAAAACTGTTTTTT
. . TRBJ2-5 TRBV7-9 CASSLADRQETQYF TGTGCCAGCAGCTTAGCGGACAGACAAGAGACCCAGTACTTC
. . TRBJ1-1 TRBV19 CASSGNTEAFF TGTGCCAGTAGCGGTAACACTGAAGCTTTCTTT
. . TRBJ2-7 TRBV4-2 CASSPSQSYEQYF TGTGCCAGCAGCCCATCCCAGTCCTACGAGCAGTACTTC
. . TRBJ2-2 TRBV10-3 CAIRTSGSGELFF TGTGCCATCAGGACGTCGGGGTCCGGGGAGCTGTTTTTT
TRBD2 . TRBJ2-2 TRBV7-2 CASHPTGGATGELFF TGTGCCAGCCATCCGACGGGAGGGGCCACCGGGGAGCTGTTTTTT
TRBD2 . TRBJ2-7 TRBV3-1/TRBV3-2 CASSRLAGEGEQYF TGTGCCAGCAGCCGACTAGCGGGAGAGGGGGAGCAGTACTTC
. . TRBJ2-6 TRBV15 CATSRDRVGANVLTF TGTGCCACCAGCAGAGACAGGGTTGGGGCCAACGTCCTGACTTTC
. . TRBJ2-3 TRBV14 CASRKGGSSTDTQYF TGTGCCAGCAGGAAAGGCGGGTCTAGCACAGATACGCAGTATTTT
. . TRBJ2-1 TRBV6-5 CASRFRDNTNNEQFF TGTGCCAGCAGATTCCGGGACAACACCAACAATGAGCAGTTCTTC
. . TRBJ1-1 TRBV11-1 CASSAWARVDTEAFF TGTGCCAGCAGTGCTTGGGCCAGGGTCGACACTGAAGCTTTCTTT
. . TRBJ2-7 TRBV5-1 CASSLDPGPYEQYF TGCGCCAGCAGCTTGGATCCGGGTCCCTACGAGCAGTACTTC
TRBD1 . TRBJ2-3 TRBV7-9 CASSPGGSADTQYF TGTGCCAGCAGCCCAGGGGGTAGCGCAGATACGCAGTATTTT
TRBD1 . TRBJ1-3 TRBV5-4 CASSAPGQGHSGNTIYF TGTGCCAGCAGCGCACCGGGACAGGGACACTCTGGAAACACCATATATTTT
. once TRBJ2-7 TRBV19 CASSPKPSDSYEQYF TGTGCCAGTAGCCCGAAACCCAGCGACTCCTACGAGCAGTACTTC
. . TRBJ1-5 TRBV29-1 CSARDGGNQPQHF TGCAGCGCCCGGGACGGAGGGAATCAGCCCCAGCATTTT
TRBD2 . TRBJ2-1 TRBV28 CASSRLAGGYNEQFF TGTGCCAGCAGCCGACTAGCGGGAGGATACAATGAGCAGTTCTTC
TRBD1 . TRBJ2-7 TRBV28 CASSPPFGQGSYEQYF TGTGCCAGCAGTCCCCCGTTTGGACAGGGGTCTTACGAGCAGTACTTC
TRBD1 . TRBJ2-5 TRBV11-3 CASSSQGALGEETQYF TGTGCCAGCAGCTCCCAGGGGGCTCTTGGGGAAGAGACCCAGTACTTC
TRBD1 few TRBJ2-2 TRBV18 CASSPGTENTGELFF TGTGCCAGCTCACCGGGGACAGAGAACACCGGGGAGCTGTTTTTT
TRBD2 . TRBJ2-7 TRBV7-2 CASSLGTSASYEQYF TGTGCCAGCAGCTTAGGGACTAGCGCCTCCTACGAGCAGTACTTC
. . TRBJ1-3 TRBV5-4 CASSPGLSGNTIYF TGTGCCAGCAGCCCTGGGCTCTCTGGAAACACCATATATTTT
. . TRBJ1-2 TRBV30 CAWSGSDITNYGYTF TGTGCCTGGAGTGGATCAGATATCACTAACTATGGCTACACCTTC
TRBD1 once TRBJ2-3 TRBV12-3/TRBV12-4 CASSPQGDTQYF TGTGCCAGCAGCCCACAGGGGGATACGCAGTATTTT
. . TRBJ1-1 TRBV14 CASRTGNSFTEAFF TGTGCCAGCAGAACCGGGAATTCCTTCACTGAAGCTTTCTTT
. . TRBJ2-1 TRBV9 CASSAAPGPSTNEQFF TGTGCCAGCAGCGCGGCGCCGGGCCCTAGCACAAATGAGCAGTTCTTC
TRBD1 . TRBJ1-4 TRBV19 CASSPNRQGINEKLFF TGTGCCAGTAGTCCAAATCGACAGGGCATAAATGAAAAACTGTTTTTT
. . TRBJ2-2 TRBV11-2 CASSQNRAGTGELFF TGTGCCAGCAGCCAAAACAGGGCGGGCACCGGGGAGCTGTTTTTT
. . TRBJ2-7 TRBV9 CASSVEAREYYEQYF TGTGCCAGCAGCGTAGAGGCCAGGGAATACTACGAGCAGTACTTC
TRBD2 . TRBJ2-2 TRBV11-2 CASSLDVWLAGNTGELFF TGTGCCAGCAGCTTAGATGTCTGGCTAGCGGGAAACACCGGGGAGCTGTTTTTT
. . TRBJ2-1 TRBV11-2 CASSLGHSSSYNEQFF TGTGCCAGCAGCTTAGGCCACTCCTCCTCCTACAATGAGCAGTTCTTC
TRBD1 once TRBJ2-1 TRBV11-2 CASSLADRDNEQFF TGTGCCAGCAGCTTAGCCGACAGGGACAATGAGCAGTTCTTC
. . TRBJ1-1 TRBV4-1 CASSQVGALNTEAFF TGCGCCAGCAGCCAAGTTGGGGCCCTGAACACTGAAGCTTTCTTT
. . TRBJ1-5 TRBV19 CASSTGNQPQHF TGTGCCAGTAGTACCGGCAATCAGCCCCAGCATTTT
. . TRBJ2-7 TRBV6-5 CASSYARYSYEQYF TGTGCCAGCAGTTACGCGAGGTACTCCTACGAGCAGTACTTC
. . TRBJ1-5 TRBV10-3 CAIGTGENQPQHF TGTGCCATCGGAACGGGGGAGAATCAGCCCCAGCATTTT
. . TRBJ2-3 TRBV21-1 CASSSQQGIKCTDTQYF TGTGCCAGCAGCAGCCAACAGGGGATCAAATGCACAGATACGCAGTATTTT
. . TRBJ1-2 TRBV7-9 CASSRGLGADYGYTF TGTGCCAGCAGCCGTGGACTGGGCGCGGACTATGGCTACACCTTC
TRBD2 . TRBJ2-7 TRBV4-1 CASSQGASGTYEQYF TGCGCCAGCAGCCAAGGGGCTAGCGGGACCTACGAGCAGTACTTC
TRBD2 . TRBJ2-1 TRBV5-1 CASSLERDEQFF TGCGCCAGCAGTCTCGAGCGGGACGAGCAGTTCTTC
TRBD1 . TRBJ2-1 TRBV11-2 CASSSVGQYNEQFF TGTGCCAGCAGCTCCGTGGGACAGTACAATGAGCAGTTCTTC
. . TRBJ1-3 TRBV19 CASSPTTGNTIYF TGTGCCAGTAGCCCAACTACTGGAAACACCATATATTTT
TRBD1 . TRBJ2-5 TRBV11-3 CASSLGQGASETQYF TGTGCCAGCAGCTTAGGACAGGGGGCGTCAGAGACCCAGTACTTC
TRBD2 . TRBJ2-1 TRBV11-2 CASRVSGRALNEQFF TGTGCCAGCAGGGTTAGCGGGAGGGCTCTCAATGAGCAGTTCTTC
. . TRBJ2-7 TRBV7-2 CASSPMGPTYEQYF TGTGCCAGCAGCCCGATGGGGCCCACCTACGAGCAGTACTTC
. . TRBJ2-3 TRBV7-3 CASSLTPPGALADTQYF TGTGCCAGCAGCTTAACGCCGCCAGGGGCGTTAGCAGATACGCAGTATTTT
. few TRBJ2-2 TRBV24-1 CATSDGGGGGGELFF TGTGCCACCAGTGATGGAGGGGGCGGCGGCGGGGAGCTGTTTTTT
. . TRBJ2-2 TRBV2 CASTGTGNTGELFF TGTGCCAGCACCGGGACTGGGAACACCGGGGAGCTGTTTTTT
. . TRBJ1-4 TRBV28 CASRDTSTNEKLFF TGTGCCAGCAGGGACACAAGCACTAATGAAAAACTGTTTTTT
. . TRBJ2-6 TRBV15 CATSREWSQIANVLTF TGTGCCACCAGCAGAGAGTGGTCTCAGATAGCCAACGTCCTGACTTTC
TRBD1 . TRBJ2-3 TRBV7-3 CASSLGQGGTDTQYF TGTGCCAGCAGCCTCGGACAGGGTGGCACAGATACGCAGTATTTT
TRBD1 . TRBJ1-1 TRBV11-2 CASSLRETGGQNTEAFF TGTGCCAGCAGCTTAAGGGAGACAGGGGGCCAAAACACTGAAGCTTTCTTT
. few TRBJ2-7 TRBV11-2 CASSHGGDEQYF TGTGCCAGCAGCCACGGCGGGGACGAGCAGTACTTC
. . TRBJ1-2 TRBV7-2 CASSIQGYNGYTF TGTGCCAGCAGCATACAGGGTTATAATGGCTACACCTTC